Presented here are 9 T cell receptor beta chains from one specimen sequenced in a study of OX40 agonist ivuxolimab in advanced cancers. The repertoire was sequenced with immunoSEQ multiplex PCR; TCRdb's copy has only in-frame clones and lacks some. This table holds 65,000 to 80,000 clones, around 86% found once. This sample comprised CD4+ or CD8+ T cells sorted from blood, obtained in a trial of the OX40 agonist ivuxolimab. The receptors derive from an adult with an advanced solid tumor such as melanoma, head and neck, liver or kidney cancer.

The chain combines TRBV11-3 with TRBJ2-1; 7 bases map to TRBD2. Per the germline V gene, CDR1 is SGHNT and CDR2 is YENEEA. The junction had 6 bases not matched to a gene; V was cut back by 3 bases and J by 4 bases. The CDR3 has 15 amino acids. The CDR3 DNA sequence: TGTGCCAGCAGCTTCTTGGCGGGAGAGTACAATGAGCAGTTCTTC. Translating gives CASSFLAGEYNEQFF.

CDR3 in DNA: TGCGCCAGCAGGAAGGGATTATTCCGGGCCGCAACTAATGAAAAACTGTTTTTT. Residues: CASRKGLFRAATNEKLFF. The chain recombines TRBV4-1 with TRBJ1-4, with D hard to call. Trimming cost V 6 bases and J 0 bases, with 20 bases left between them. The CDR3 totals 18 residues. Germline lookup yields CDR1 MGHRA and CDR2 YSYEKL.

The genes are TRBV5-4 and TRBJ2-5; a possible D gene is TRBD2 (5 bases). This CDR3 contains 14 residues. V was pared by 1 base and J by 2 bases, with 9 bases between. Germline V lookup: CDR1 SGHNT, CDR2 YYREEE (reference sequence). CDR3 nucleotides: TGTGCCAGCAGCTTGCCGGGGATACAAGAGACCCAGTACTTC. As protein: CASSLPGIQETQYF.

This clone was counted a single time. The junction shows a germline mismatch at one end, possibly a read error. The CDR3 nucleotides are TGTGCCAGCAGGGAAGGCTATGGCTACACCTTC. Translated: CASREGYGYTF. The chain is built from TRBV6-1 and TRBJ1-2; D is unresolved. From germline, CDR1 is MNHNS and CDR2 SASEGT. This CDR3 has 11 amino acids.

This clone has a single count. The CDR3 DNA is TGTGCCAGCAGTCCATGGGACTCCACAGATACGCAGTATTTT. This codes for CASSPWDSTDTQYF. The gene calls are TRBV27 and TRBJ2-3; weak D call: TRBD2 (6 bases). Germline loops: CDR1 MNHEY, CDR2 SMNVEV (reference sequence). V was pared by 5 bases and J by 2 bases, with 11 bases between. The CDR3 length is 14 residues.

CDR3 loop: CASRAGGNTIYF. In DNA, the CDR3 is TGTGCCAGCAGGGCAGGGGGAAACACCATATATTTT. The V and J genes are TRBV2 and TRBJ1-3; TRBD1 might be the D (5 bases). Trimming cost V 6 bases and J 4 bases, with 7 bases left between them. Per the germline V gene, CDR1 is SNHLY and CDR2 is FYNNEI. The CDR3 runs to 12 residues.

V gene TRBV5-8 combines with J gene TRBJ1-2; D remains ambiguous. Germline values: CDR1 SGHTS, CDR2 YDEGEE. The CDR3 has 14 amino acids. With 4 bases removed from V and 8 bases from J, the gap between germline ends came to 18 bases. CDR3 nucleotide sequence: TGTGCCAGCAGCCCTGGCCCACATATCCCGGGCTACACCTTC. This gives the protein CASSPGPHIPGYTF.

The chain recombines TRBV7-9 with TRBJ1-1; D unresolved. The germline V gene has CDR1 SEHNR and CDR2 FQNEAQ (reference sequence). The V end was cut by 5 bases, the J end by 1 base, with 11 bases between. This CDR3 is 14 amino acids long. Here the CDR3 reads CASSPRGANTEAFF. The CDR3, as DNA: TGTGCCAGCAGCCCCCGAGGAGCGAACACTGAAGCTTTCTTT.

This clone was picked up a small number of times. V usage is TRBV15 and J usage is TRBJ2-3; D not certain. Trimming removed 3 bases from V and 3 bases from J, with 7 bases in between. The CDR3 is 13 residues long. Germline CDR1 is LNHNV and CDR2 is YYDKDF (reference sequence). CDR3 DNA sequence: TGTGCCACCAGCAGGGACGTTACAGATACGCAGTATTTT. Protein sequence: CATSRDVTDTQYF.